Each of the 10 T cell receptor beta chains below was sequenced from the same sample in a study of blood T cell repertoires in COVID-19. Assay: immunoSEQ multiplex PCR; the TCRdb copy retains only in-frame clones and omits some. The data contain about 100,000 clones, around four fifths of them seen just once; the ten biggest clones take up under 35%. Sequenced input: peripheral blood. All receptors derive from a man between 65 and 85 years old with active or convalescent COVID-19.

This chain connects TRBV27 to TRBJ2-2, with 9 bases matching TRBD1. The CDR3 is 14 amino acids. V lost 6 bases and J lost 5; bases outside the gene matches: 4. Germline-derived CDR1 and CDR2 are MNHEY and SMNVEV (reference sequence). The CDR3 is CASRWDRETGELFF. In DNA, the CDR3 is TGTGCCAGCAGATGGGACAGGGAAACCGGGGAGCTGTTTTTT.

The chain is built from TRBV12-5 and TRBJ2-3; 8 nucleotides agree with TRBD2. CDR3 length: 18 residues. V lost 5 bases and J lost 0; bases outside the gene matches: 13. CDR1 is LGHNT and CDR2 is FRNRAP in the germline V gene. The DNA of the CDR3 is TGTGCTAGTGGTCCCCTAACTAGCGGTTACGCTAGCACAGATACGCAGTATTTT. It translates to CASGPLTSGYASTDTQYF.

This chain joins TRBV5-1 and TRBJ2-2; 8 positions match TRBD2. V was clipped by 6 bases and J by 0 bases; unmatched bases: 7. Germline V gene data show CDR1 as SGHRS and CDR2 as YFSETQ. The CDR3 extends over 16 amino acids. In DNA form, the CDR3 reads TGCGCCAGCACCCGGGGGGGGATCGCGAACACCGGGGAGCTGTTTTTT. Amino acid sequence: CASTRGGIANTGELFF.

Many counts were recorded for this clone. In DNA form, the CDR3 reads TGCAGCGTTGAAGATCGGAGGGGCGCGTTCAACTATGGCTACACCTTC. Amino acid sequence: CSVEDRRGAFNYGYTF. The chain links TRBV29-1 to TRBJ1-2, with a possible D match to TRBD1 (5 bases). Looked up from germline, CDR1 is SQVTM and CDR2 is ANQGSEA. Trimming left V 0 bases short and J 2 bases short, with 16 bases between. The CDR3 has 16 residues.

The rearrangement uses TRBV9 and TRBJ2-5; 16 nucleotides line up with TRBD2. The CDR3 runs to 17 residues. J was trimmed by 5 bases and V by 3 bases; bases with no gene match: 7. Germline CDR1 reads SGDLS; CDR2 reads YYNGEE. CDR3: CASSAGTSGRARETQYF. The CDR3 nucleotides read TGTGCCAGCAGCGCCGGGACTAGCGGGAGGGCCAGGGAGACCCAGTACTTC.

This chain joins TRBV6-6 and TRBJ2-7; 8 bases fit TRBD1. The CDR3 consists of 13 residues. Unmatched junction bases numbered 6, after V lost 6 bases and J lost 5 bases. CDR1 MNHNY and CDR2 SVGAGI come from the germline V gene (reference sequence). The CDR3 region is CASSRDRPDEQYF. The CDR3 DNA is TGTGCCAGCAGCCGGGACAGGCCTGACGAGCAGTACTTC.

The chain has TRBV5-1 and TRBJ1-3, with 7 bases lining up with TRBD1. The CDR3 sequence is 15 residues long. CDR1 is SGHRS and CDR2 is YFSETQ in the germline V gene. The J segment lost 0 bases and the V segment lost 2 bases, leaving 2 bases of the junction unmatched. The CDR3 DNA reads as TGCGCCAGCAGCTTTCAGGGGGACTCTGGAAACACCATATATTTT. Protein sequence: CASSFQGDSGNTIYF.

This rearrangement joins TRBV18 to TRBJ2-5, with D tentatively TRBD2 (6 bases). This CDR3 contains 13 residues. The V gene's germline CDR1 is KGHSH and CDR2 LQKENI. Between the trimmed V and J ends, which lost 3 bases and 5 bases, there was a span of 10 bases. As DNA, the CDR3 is TGTGCCAGCTCACCCCCCGCGGGGGAGACCCAGTACTTC. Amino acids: CASSPPAGETQYF.

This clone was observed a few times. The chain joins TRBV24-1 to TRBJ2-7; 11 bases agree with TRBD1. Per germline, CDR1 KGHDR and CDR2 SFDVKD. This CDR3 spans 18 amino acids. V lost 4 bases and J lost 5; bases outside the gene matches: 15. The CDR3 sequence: CATSDHRHSGTGGHEQYF. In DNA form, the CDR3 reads TGTGCCACCAGTGACCACCGCCACAGTGGGACAGGGGGACACGAGCAGTACTTC.

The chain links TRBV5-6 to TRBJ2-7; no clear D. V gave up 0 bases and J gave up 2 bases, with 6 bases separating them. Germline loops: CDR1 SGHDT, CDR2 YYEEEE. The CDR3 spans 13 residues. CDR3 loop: CASSLDTTYEQYF. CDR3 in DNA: TGTGCCAGCAGCTTGGACACAACCTACGAGCAGTACTTC.